A selection of T cell receptor beta chains follows, all from one sample in a study of shared T cell receptors in the human thymus. TCRdb's table, derived via immunoSEQ multiplex PCR, lists solely in-frame clones and lacks some. The data show about 500,000 clones, about 80% seen once. The sample also formed part of further work on human thymus T cells.

Sequencing was carried out using thymocytes. These receptors originate from a boy under two years old with a congenital heart defect. CDR3s leave out the opening cysteine and the closing phenylalanine or tryptophan.

length	J	V	CDR3
13	TRBJ2-7	TRBV12-5	ASGLDRQGRHEQY
12	TRBJ2-7	TRBV5-6	ASSYESGVYEQY
12	TRBJ2-1	TRBV5-1	ASSPSGRWDEQF
12	TRBJ2-1	TRBV30	AWSVRAGANEQF
12	TRBJ1-1	TRBV14	ASSQIFADTEAF
13	TRBJ1-4	TRBV2	ASSDGGAADEKLF
12	TRBJ2-5	TRBV25-1	ASRSGREEETQY
10	TRBJ1-5	TRBV6-5	ASRGANQPQH
14	TRBJ2-3	TRBV27	ASSLSSGGGTDTQY
14	TRBJ2-1	TRBV27	ASSLSGRPLYNEQF
11	TRBJ2-7	TRBV5-4	ASGRLELYEQY